A selection of T cell receptor beta chains follows, all from one sample in a study of cytomegalovirus exposure and HLA in healthy donors. Sequencing used immunoSEQ multiplex PCR; TCRdb keeps in-frame clones, though not all of them. The table records some 85,000 clones, under 80% of them present only once. What was sequenced was PBMCs. The receptors stem from a male donor in good health and CMV-seronegative. CDR3s leave out the opening cysteine and the closing phenylalanine or tryptophan. Each record gives: J gene, clone size, V gene, CDR3 protein. Expanded clones get a size class; other rows say once, few or many, or leave the size out.

j_call: TRBJ1-4; clone_size: .; v_call: TRBV7-9; cdr3_aa: ASSRTGTGVGKLF
j_call: TRBJ1-1; clone_size: .; v_call: TRBV10-3; cdr3_aa: AIIRGGAGKNTEAF
j_call: TRBJ2-7; clone_size: .; v_call: TRBV29-1; cdr3_aa: SVVAGSSSYEQY
j_call: TRBJ1-4; clone_size: .; v_call: TRBV11-2; cdr3_aa: ASSLDSGSRSGEKLF
j_call: TRBJ2-1; clone_size: few; v_call: TRBV27; cdr3_aa: ASSLSGSYNEQF
j_call: TRBJ2-2; clone_size: .; v_call: TRBV5-6; cdr3_aa: ASSSRLASGTGELF
j_call: TRBJ2-3; clone_size: .; v_call: TRBV6-5; cdr3_aa: ASRDSYSTDTQY
j_call: TRBJ1-2; clone_size: .; v_call: TRBV7-9; cdr3_aa: ASTPETGAGYT
j_call: TRBJ1-6; clone_size: few; v_call: TRBV9; cdr3_aa: ASSWGSGNSPLH
j_call: TRBJ2-3; clone_size: .; v_call: TRBV7-7; cdr3_aa: ASSPVGSGTDTQY
j_call: TRBJ1-4; clone_size: .; v_call: TRBV5-1; cdr3_aa: ASSSIPGTGREKLF
j_call: TRBJ1-1; clone_size: .; v_call: TRBV27; cdr3_aa: ASSPPTGTSEAF
j_call: TRBJ1-4; clone_size: .; v_call: TRBV7-8; cdr3_aa: ASSAVGTGGEKLF
j_call: TRBJ1-1; clone_size: .; v_call: TRBV11-2; cdr3_aa: ASSPDRRVNTEAF
j_call: TRBJ1-5; clone_size: few; v_call: TRBV30; cdr3_aa: AWSPTGGASPQH
j_call: TRBJ2-7; clone_size: once; v_call: TRBV6-5; cdr3_aa: ASSQPSGYEQY
j_call: TRBJ2-1; clone_size: few; v_call: TRBV4-1; cdr3_aa: ASSQEGTSVHEQF
j_call: TRBJ1-1; clone_size: .; v_call: TRBV4-3; cdr3_aa: ASSQDLGGTEAF
j_call: TRBJ1-2; clone_size: .; v_call: TRBV5-6; cdr3_aa: ASSSGDRNYGYT
j_call: TRBJ1-1; clone_size: .; v_call: TRBV10-2; cdr3_aa: ASILLTGMNTEAF
j_call: TRBJ1-1; clone_size: .; v_call: TRBV7-9; cdr3_aa: ASSLAGTGGTGNTEAF
j_call: TRBJ2-1; clone_size: .; v_call: TRBV5-1; cdr3_aa: ASSLNTETSYNEQF
j_call: TRBJ1-3; clone_size: .; v_call: TRBV6-5; cdr3_aa: ASSYGTGSSGNTIY
j_call: TRBJ1-5; clone_size: .; v_call: TRBV27; cdr3_aa: ASSLFGWGRGFSSNQPQH
j_call: TRBJ1-2; clone_size: few; v_call: TRBV7-9; cdr3_aa: ASSLTEGEYT
j_call: TRBJ2-1; clone_size: .; v_call: TRBV4-1; cdr3_aa: ASSHTVGTGQGEQF
j_call: TRBJ2-7; clone_size: .; v_call: TRBV6-1; cdr3_aa: ASLSDIYEQY
j_call: TRBJ2-3; clone_size: once; v_call: TRBV7-2; cdr3_aa: ASRGTGRPQY
j_call: TRBJ1-2; clone_size: .; v_call: TRBV6-5; cdr3_aa: ASSPRGEEYGYT
j_call: TRBJ1-2; clone_size: .; v_call: TRBV6-5; cdr3_aa: ASSLEGLRGYT
j_call: TRBJ1-2; clone_size: .; v_call: TRBV5-6; cdr3_aa: ASSFRDRVYYGYT
j_call: TRBJ2-7; clone_size: .; v_call: TRBV6-6; cdr3_aa: ASRQGEDEQY
j_call: TRBJ1-1; clone_size: .; v_call: TRBV11-3; cdr3_aa: ASTTAPRRANDTEAF
j_call: TRBJ2-1; clone_size: .; v_call: TRBV11-2; cdr3_aa: ASSLGVRVWGDEQF
j_call: TRBJ2-3; clone_size: once; v_call: TRBV19; cdr3_aa: ASSMGVTGTDTQY
j_call: TRBJ1-5; clone_size: .; v_call: TRBV28; cdr3_aa: ASSFRSGVGNQPQH
j_call: TRBJ1-6; clone_size: .; v_call: TRBV28; cdr3_aa: ASSPLGEAQNSPLH
j_call: TRBJ2-5; clone_size: once; v_call: TRBV7-9; cdr3_aa: ASSSLQGNEETQY
j_call: TRBJ2-2; clone_size: .; v_call: TRBV29-1; cdr3_aa: SVTRTGAGTGELF
j_call: TRBJ1-4; clone_size: .; v_call: TRBV6-5; cdr3_aa: ASSYSWGDNEKLF
j_call: TRBJ1-4; clone_size: .; v_call: TRBV30; cdr3_aa: AWSGATANNEKLF
j_call: TRBJ1-2; clone_size: .; v_call: TRBV2; cdr3_aa: ASSPGGGKVAIGYT
j_call: TRBJ1-5; clone_size: .; v_call: TRBV5-1; cdr3_aa: ASSPGQDSNQPQH
j_call: TRBJ1-2; clone_size: .; v_call: TRBV6-1; cdr3_aa: ASSEAGTGYGYT
j_call: TRBJ1-5; clone_size: .; v_call: TRBV19; cdr3_aa: ASFPGQASNQPQH
j_call: TRBJ2-5; clone_size: .; v_call: TRBV27; cdr3_aa: ASSFRPSGDETQY
j_call: TRBJ1-1; clone_size: .; v_call: TRBV6-5; cdr3_aa: ASSYRSGYTEAF
j_call: TRBJ1-1; clone_size: once; v_call: TRBV9; cdr3_aa: ASSVSQVNTEAF
j_call: TRBJ1-3; clone_size: .; v_call: TRBV14; cdr3_aa: ASSPLSRDTIY
j_call: TRBJ2-2; clone_size: .; v_call: TRBV4-3; cdr3_aa: ASSQPPLANTGELF
j_call: TRBJ2-3; clone_size: few; v_call: TRBV11-3; cdr3_aa: ASSSGQATDTQY
j_call: TRBJ2-7; clone_size: .; v_call: TRBV19; cdr3_aa: ASSIGLSYEQY
j_call: TRBJ2-7; clone_size: .; v_call: TRBV5-1; cdr3_aa: ASSLGQTPREQY
j_call: TRBJ2-2; clone_size: .; v_call: TRBV4-1; cdr3_aa: ASSRTDRETGELF
j_call: TRBJ2-3; clone_size: .; v_call: TRBV7-2; cdr3_aa: ASSFQDSTDTQY